This TCR beta chain was sequenced in a study of shared clonotypes between healthy human individuals. The assay was immunoSEQ multiplex PCR, and TCRdb's table has in-frame clones only and misses some. The sample holds 2 million to 3 million clones, roughly nine tenths seen once. With 10 bases clipped from V and 6 bases from J, the junction kept 9 bases outside the gene matches. This CDR3 is 13 amino acids long. Germline assignment: CDR1 ENHRY and CDR2 SYGVKD. The rearrangement uses TRBV10-3 and TRBJ1-2; 9 positions match TRBD1. The sequence was obtained from a man younger than 35 in good health. Sequenced: naive CD4+ T cells sorted from blood. Documented subset: CD45RA+ positively selected. The CDR3 DNA reads as TGTGCCAGTCGGGACAGGGAAATCCATGGCTACACCTTC. Translation: CASRDREIHGYTF.